This TCR beta chain was found in a study of regulatory T cells in long-lasting Graves disease. The time point: newly diagnosed GD, antithyroid drugs for less than 3 months. Isolated PBMC RNA provided the starting material for the TCR library. This clonotype was seen at least ten times. Trimming stripped 4 bases from V and 1 base from J, with 14 bases between. CDR3 length: 15 amino acids. The germline V gene has CDR1 SGHRS and CDR2 YFSETQ. Construction of TCR beta libraries relied on iRepertoire HTBI primers and on Arm-PCR targeting CDR3 regions. A single record per CDR3 protein comes from TCRdb applying MiXCR to the multiplex PCR reads. The top ten hold about 8% of the sample, which has about 430,000 distinct CDR3 sequences, roughly 15% seen once. This same sample was also taken into another study, of T cells in Graves' hyperthyroidism and ophthalmopathy.

Sequenced here: peripheral blood mononuclear cells (PBMCs), sampled at new diagnosis, from a patient treated with antithyroid drugs. The chain combines TRBV5-1 with TRBJ2-5; the D gene could be TRBD1 or TRBD2 (5 bases each). The sequence derives from a woman between 40 and 50 years old with Graves disease. In DNA form, the CDR3 reads TGCGCCAGCAGCCGGACTGGGGGTACCCAAGAGACCCAGTACTTC. Its protein product is CASSRTGGTQETQYF.